These 5 T cell receptor beta chains were all obtained from the same sample, sequenced in a study of post-analysis software for immune sequencing data. Every TCR beta cDNA library bore unique molecular identifiers. TCRdb recomputed calls from the PCR reads with MiXCR, one row per CDR3 protein. This table has hundreds of thousands of distinct CDR3 sequences, approximately 59% appearing once. Points from the study as a whole: Included in a set of roughly five TRBV segments more frequent in patients than controls were TRBV5-6, TRBV5-1 and TRBV20-1.

Antigens for these TCRs are unknown. Sequencing was performed on blood. The receptors were gathered from a girl aged 2-9 years with multiple sclerosis.

V is TRBV20-1 and J is TRBJ2-5; weak D call: TRBD2 (6 bases). This CDR3 contains 15 residues. V lost 5 bases and J lost 2, with 18 bases in between. CDR1 and CDR2 (germline): DFQATT, SNEGSKA (reference sequence). CDR3 sequence reads: CSAGGGAVRQETQYF. The CDR3 nucleotides are TGCAGTGCTGGGGGAGGAGCGGTCCGTCAAGAGACCCAGTACTTC.

In this sample, this clonotype turned up a few times. The chain combines TRBV10-3 with TRBJ2-3; 11 nucleotides align to TRBD2. V was pared by 6 bases and J by 4 bases, with 6 bases of the junction left unmatched. The CDR3 runs to 15 residues. The germline CDR1 and CDR2 sequences are ENHRY and SYGVKD. The CDR3, as DNA: TGTGCCATCAGCTATACTAGCGGGGGCGCAGATACGCAGTATTTT. Translated, it gives CAISYTSGGADTQYF.

The rearrangement joins TRBV12-3 or TRBV12-4 to TRBJ2-5; no reliable D call. The CDR3 is 18 amino acids. The V gene lost 0 bases and the J gene lost 2 bases, with 19 bases spanning the gap. DNA of the CDR3: TGTGCCAGCAGTTTAGCAGGTCGGATAGGCAGCATGCAAGAGACCCAGTACTTC. Amino acids: CASSLAGRIGSMQETQYF.

The rearrangement uses TRBV7-6 and TRBJ2-1, with D maybe TRBD1 (6 bases). The CDR3 is 11 residues long. CDR1 is SGHVS and CDR2 is FNYEAQ in the germline V gene. V was pared by 4 bases and J by 14 bases, with 12 bases between. CDR3 region: CASSSSGDEFF. In DNA form, the CDR3 reads TGTGCCAGCAGCTCGTCAGGGGACGAGTTCTTC. The whole variable domain, filled in from reference TRBV7-6 and TRBJ2-1, reads GAGVSQSPRYKVTKRGQDVALRCDPISGHVSLYWYRQALGQGPEFLTYFNYEAQQDKSGLPNDRFSAERPEGSISTLTIQRTEQRDSAMYRCASSSSGDEFFGPGTRLTVL.

This chain links TRBV7-9 with TRBJ1-6; 7 nucleotides line up with TRBD1. Per the germline V gene, CDR1 is SEHNR and CDR2 is FQNEAQ (reference sequence). The CDR3 contains 14 residues. Trimming at V came to 1 base and at J to 9 bases, leaving 3 bases not matched to a gene. The CDR3 is CASSLVGGSSPLHF. As DNA, the CDR3 is TGTGCCAGCAGCTTAGTAGGGGGCTCTTCACCCCTCCACTTT.